One TCR beta chain is described in this entry. Its antigen is unknown. Germline trimming cut 8 bases from V and 2 bases from J; bases unmatched to any gene: 9. This CDR3 contains 14 residues. Germline CDR1 and CDR2: MNHEY and SVGEGT. Full-length variable regions came from constant-region reverse primers plus semi-nested Nested Universal Primer A PCR. TCRdb recomputed calls from the 5' RACE reads with MiXCR, one row per CDR3 protein. The table shows 35,000 to 50,000 distinct CDR3 sequences, with 30% occurring only once. Study results and limitations: Greatest tumor Treg TCR overlap was with tumor naive CD4+ cells.

This rearrangement joins TRBV6-2 or TRBV6-3 to TRBJ2-7, with TRBD1 matching 7 bases. Sequencing was done on a sample of tumor-infiltrating memory CD4+ T cells sorted from the breast tumor. The subset is: memory CD4+ T cells, CD4+CD45RO+CD25-. The source of this sequence is a female donor with breast cancer. The CDR3 DNA reads TGTGCCAGCGGGATGCAGGGGGAAACCTACGAGCAGTACTTC. This codes for CASGMQGETYEQYF.